The T cell receptor (beta chain) under discussion was sequenced for a study of T cells after yellow fever vaccination. Across the whole study: SMART-Seq v4 Ultra Low Input prepared libraries from low-cell fractions.

Regarding the study as a whole: Subsequent to the booster, the majority of primary-vaccination clones reappeared (approximately 95% CD4, around 85% CD8). Any FACS-sorted repertoire could hold abundant clonotypes that contaminate it from the bulk population.

As concerns this clonotype: No antigen is known for it.

This CDR3 comprises 14 residues. Trimming cost V 3 bases and J 6 bases, with 15 bases left between them. A process of 5'RACE template switching, which added a universal primer site and UMIs, was used to make TCR cDNA. TCRdb analysed the 5' RACE reads with MiXCR anew, one entry per CDR3 protein. This sample carries around 400,000 distinct CDR3 sequences, about 9.9% of them seen once, and the ten largest clones take less than 20%. Material: PBMCs, obtained on the day of the first yellow fever vaccination. This clonotype was obtained from a man aged 18 to 30 who received the YFV17D yellow fever vaccine. The chain combines TRBV12-3 or TRBV12-4 with TRBJ2-7; TRBD1 is a possible D gene (6 bases). CDR3 bases: TGTGCCAGCAGTTTCCCTGACAGGTTGGGCGAGCAGTACTTC. It translates to CASSFPDRLGEQYF.